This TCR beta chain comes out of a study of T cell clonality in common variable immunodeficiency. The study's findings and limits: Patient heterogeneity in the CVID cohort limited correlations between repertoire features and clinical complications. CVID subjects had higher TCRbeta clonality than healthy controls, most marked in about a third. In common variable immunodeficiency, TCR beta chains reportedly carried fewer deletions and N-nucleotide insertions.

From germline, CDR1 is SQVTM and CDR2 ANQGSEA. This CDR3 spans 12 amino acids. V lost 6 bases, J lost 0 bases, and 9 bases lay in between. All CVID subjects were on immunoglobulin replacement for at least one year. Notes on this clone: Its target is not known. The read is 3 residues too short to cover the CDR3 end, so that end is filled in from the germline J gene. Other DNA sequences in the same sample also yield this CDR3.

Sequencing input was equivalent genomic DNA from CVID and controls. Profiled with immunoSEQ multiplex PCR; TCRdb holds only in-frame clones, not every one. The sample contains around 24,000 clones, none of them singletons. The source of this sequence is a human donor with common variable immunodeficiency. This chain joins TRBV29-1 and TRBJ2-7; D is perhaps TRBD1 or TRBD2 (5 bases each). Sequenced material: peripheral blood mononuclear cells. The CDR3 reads CSVEGSSYEQYF. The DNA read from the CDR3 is TGCAGCGTCGAGGGGTCCTCCTACGAG.